This TCR beta chain was retrieved from a study of human T cells and chemical hapten exposure. For the study at large: Per-sample variation in TCR yield stemmed mainly from small pooled library volume differences.

The V gene's germline CDR1 is LGHNA and CDR2 YSLEER. The trim removed 3 bases at V and 8 bases at J, leaving 11 bases unmatched. This CDR3 region has 15 residues. The study's findings and limits: PT1 expanded TCR numbers rose with patch test score.

TCRdb re-called the RACE reads with MiXCR, one entry per CDR3 protein. The table has around 330,000 distinct CDR3 sequences, about 5.4% seen once; the top ten hold about 7.7%. Time point described: pre-sensitization, week 0. Treatment: therapeutic diphenylcyclopropenone sensitization with weekly scalp DPC. A note on this clonotype: The antigen remains unidentified.

Sequencing used whole blood, obtained in connection with sensitization to the hapten diphenylcyclopropenone (DPC). The chain links TRBV4-3 to TRBJ1-1; TRBD1 aligns across 8 bases. The source is a woman aged 18-29 years with alopecia areata. Some clones in this sample may be carry-over from other donors' samples. Here the CDR3 DNA reads TGCGCCAGCAGCCATACTGCGGACAGGGCTGGGGAAGCTTTCTTT. It is translated as CASSHTADRAGEAFF.